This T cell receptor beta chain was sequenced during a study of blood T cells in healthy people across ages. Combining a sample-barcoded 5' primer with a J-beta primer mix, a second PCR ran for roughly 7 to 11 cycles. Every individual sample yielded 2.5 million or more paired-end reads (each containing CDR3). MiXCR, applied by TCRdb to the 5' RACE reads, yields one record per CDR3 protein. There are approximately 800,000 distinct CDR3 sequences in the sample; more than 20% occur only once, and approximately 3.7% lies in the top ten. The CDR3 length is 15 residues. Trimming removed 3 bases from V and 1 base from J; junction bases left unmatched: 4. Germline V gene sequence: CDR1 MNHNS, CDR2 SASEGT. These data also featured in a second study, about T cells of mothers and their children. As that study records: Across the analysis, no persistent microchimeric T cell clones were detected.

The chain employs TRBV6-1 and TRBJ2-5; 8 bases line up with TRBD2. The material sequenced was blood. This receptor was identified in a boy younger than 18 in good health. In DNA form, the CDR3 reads TGTGCCAGCAGTGATACTAGCGGACTCCAAGAGACCCAGTACTTC. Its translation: CASSDTSGLQETQYF.